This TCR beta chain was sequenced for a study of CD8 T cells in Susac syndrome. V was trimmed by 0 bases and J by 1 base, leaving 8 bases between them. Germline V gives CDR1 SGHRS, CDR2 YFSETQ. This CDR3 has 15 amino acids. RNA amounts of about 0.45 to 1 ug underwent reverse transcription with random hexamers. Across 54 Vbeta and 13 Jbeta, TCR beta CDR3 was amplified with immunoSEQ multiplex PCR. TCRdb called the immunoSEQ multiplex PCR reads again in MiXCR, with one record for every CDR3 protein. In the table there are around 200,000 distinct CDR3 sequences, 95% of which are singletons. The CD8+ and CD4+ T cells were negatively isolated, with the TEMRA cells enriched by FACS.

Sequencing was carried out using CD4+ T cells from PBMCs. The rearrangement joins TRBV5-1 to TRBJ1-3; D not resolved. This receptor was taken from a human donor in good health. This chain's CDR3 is CASSLDRRSGNTIYF. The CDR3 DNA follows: TGCGCCAGCAGCTTGGACCGCCGGTCTGGAAACACCATATATTTT.